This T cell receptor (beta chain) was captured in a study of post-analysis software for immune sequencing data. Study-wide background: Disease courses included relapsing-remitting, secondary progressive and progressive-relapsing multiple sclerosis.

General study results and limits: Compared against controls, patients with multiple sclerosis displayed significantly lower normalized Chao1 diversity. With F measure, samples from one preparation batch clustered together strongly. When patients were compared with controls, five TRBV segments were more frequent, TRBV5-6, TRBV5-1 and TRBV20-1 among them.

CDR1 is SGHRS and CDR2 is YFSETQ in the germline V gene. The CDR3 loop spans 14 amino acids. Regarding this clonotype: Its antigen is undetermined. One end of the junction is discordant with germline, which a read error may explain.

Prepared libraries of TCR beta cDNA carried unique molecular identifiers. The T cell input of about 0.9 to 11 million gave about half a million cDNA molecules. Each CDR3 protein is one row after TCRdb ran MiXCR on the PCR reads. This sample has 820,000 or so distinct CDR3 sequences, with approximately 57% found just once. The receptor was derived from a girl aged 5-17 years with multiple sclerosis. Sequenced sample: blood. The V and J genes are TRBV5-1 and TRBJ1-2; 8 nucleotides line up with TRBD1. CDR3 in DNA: TGTGCCAGCAGTCTGGGGCAGGGGGCATTTGGCTACACCTTC. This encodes CASSLGQGAFGYTF.